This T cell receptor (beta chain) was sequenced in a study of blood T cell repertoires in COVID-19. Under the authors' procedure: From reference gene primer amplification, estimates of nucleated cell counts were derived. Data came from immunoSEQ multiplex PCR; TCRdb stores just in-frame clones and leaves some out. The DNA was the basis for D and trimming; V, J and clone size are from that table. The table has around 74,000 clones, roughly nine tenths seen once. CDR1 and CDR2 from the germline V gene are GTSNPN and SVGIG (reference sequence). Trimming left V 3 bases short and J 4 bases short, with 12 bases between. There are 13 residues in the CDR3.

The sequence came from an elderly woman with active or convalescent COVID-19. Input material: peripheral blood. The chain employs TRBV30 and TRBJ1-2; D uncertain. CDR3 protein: CAWRLSGSYGYTF. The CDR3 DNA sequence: TGTGCCTGGAGGTTATCGGGGAGCTATGGCTACACCTTC. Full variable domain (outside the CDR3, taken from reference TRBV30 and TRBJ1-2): SQTIHQWPATLVQPVGSPLSLECTVEGTSNPNLYWYRQAAGRGLQLLFYSVGIGQISSEVPQNLSASRPQDRQFILSSKKLLLSDSGFYLCAWRLSGSYGYTFGSGTRLTVV.